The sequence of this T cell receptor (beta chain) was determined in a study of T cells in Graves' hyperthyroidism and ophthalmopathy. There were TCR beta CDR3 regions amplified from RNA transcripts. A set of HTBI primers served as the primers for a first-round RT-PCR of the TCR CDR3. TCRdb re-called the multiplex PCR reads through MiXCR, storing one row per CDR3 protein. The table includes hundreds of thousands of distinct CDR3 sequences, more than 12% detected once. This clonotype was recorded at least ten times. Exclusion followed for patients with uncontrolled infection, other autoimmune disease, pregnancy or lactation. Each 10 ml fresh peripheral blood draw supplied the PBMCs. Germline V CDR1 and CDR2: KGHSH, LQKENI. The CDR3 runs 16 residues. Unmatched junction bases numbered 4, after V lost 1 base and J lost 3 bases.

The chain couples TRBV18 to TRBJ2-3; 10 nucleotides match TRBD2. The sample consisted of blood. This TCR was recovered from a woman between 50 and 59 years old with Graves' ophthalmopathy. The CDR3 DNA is TGTGCCAGCTCACCACAAATGACTAGCGGGACAGATACGCAGTATTTT. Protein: CASSPQMTSGTDTQYF.